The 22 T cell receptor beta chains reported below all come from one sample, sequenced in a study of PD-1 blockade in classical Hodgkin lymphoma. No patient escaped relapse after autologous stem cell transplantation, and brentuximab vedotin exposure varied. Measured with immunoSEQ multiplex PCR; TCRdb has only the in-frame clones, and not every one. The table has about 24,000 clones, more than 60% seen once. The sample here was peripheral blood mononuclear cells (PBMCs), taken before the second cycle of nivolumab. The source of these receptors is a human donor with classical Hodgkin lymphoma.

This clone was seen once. This CDR3 is CAIIRAGGSNEQFF. The CDR3 nucleotides read TGTGCCATCATAAGAGCGGGAGGATCGAATGAGCAGTTCTTC. J is TRBJ2-1 and V is TRBV2; TRBD2 matches 9 bases. Germline V lookup: CDR1 SNHLY, CDR2 FYNNEI. This CDR3 comprises 14 residues. Losses at the gene ends were 10 bases for V and 7 bases for J; bases not matched to a gene: 11.

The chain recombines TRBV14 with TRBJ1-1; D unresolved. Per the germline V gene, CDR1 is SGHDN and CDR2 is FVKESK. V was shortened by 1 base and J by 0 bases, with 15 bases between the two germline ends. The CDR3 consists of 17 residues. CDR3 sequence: CASSQVFGYRVNTEAFF. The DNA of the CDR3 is TGTGCCAGCAGCCAAGTTTTCGGGTACCGGGTGAACACTGAAGCTTTCTTT.

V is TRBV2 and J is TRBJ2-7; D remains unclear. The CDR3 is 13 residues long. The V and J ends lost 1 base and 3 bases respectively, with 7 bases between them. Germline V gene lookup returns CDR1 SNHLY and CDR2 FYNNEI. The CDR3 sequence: CASSEEYGYEQYF. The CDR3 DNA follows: TGTGCCAGCAGTGAAGAATATGGCTACGAGCAGTACTTC.

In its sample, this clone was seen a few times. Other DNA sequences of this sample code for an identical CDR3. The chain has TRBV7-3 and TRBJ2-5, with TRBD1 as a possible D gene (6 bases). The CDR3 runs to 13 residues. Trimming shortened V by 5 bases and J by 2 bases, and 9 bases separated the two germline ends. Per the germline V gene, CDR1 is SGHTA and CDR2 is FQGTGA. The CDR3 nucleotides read TGTGCCAGCAGCCCCGGACAGCAAGAGACCCAGTACTTC. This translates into CASSPGQQETQYF.

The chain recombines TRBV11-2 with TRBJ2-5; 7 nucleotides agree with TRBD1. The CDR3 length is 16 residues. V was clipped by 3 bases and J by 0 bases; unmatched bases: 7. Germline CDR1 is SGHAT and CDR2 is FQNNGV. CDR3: CASSLRQGLYQETQYF. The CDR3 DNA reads TGTGCCAGCAGCTTGAGACAGGGTCTGTACCAAGAGACCCAGTACTTC.

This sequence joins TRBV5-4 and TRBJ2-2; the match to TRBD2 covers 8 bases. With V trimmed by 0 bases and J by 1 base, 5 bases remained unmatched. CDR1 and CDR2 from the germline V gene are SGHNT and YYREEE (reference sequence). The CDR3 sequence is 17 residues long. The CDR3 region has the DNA TGTGCCAGCAGCTTGGGTCCGGGACTAGAGAACACCGGGGAGCTGTTTTTT. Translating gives CASSLGPGLENTGELFF.

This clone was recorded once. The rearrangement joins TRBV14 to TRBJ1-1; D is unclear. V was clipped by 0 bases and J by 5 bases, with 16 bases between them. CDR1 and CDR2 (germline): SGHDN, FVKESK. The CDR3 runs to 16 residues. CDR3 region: CASSQDGGSRRTEAFF. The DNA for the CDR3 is TGTGCCAGCAGCCAAGACGGAGGGAGCAGAAGGACTGAAGCTTTCTTT. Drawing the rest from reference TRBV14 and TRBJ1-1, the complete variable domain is EAGVTQFPSHSVIEKGQTVTLRCDPISGHDNLYWYRRVMGKEIKFLLHFVKESKQDESGMPNNRFLAERTGGTYSTLKVQPAELEDSGVYFCASSQDGGSRRTEAFFGQGTRLTVV.

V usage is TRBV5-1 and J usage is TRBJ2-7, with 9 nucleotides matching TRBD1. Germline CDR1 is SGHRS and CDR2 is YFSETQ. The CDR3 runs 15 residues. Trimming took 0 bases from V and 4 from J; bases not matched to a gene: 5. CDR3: CASSLATGGWYEQYF. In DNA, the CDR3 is TGCGCCAGCAGCTTGGCGACAGGGGGGTGGTACGAGCAGTACTTC. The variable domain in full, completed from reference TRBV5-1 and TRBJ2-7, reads KAGVTQTPRYLIKTRGQQVTLSCSPISGHRSVSWYQQTPGQGLQFLFEYFSETQRNKGNFPGRFSGRQFSNSRSEMNVSTLELGDSALYLCASSLATGGWYEQYFGPGTRLTVT.

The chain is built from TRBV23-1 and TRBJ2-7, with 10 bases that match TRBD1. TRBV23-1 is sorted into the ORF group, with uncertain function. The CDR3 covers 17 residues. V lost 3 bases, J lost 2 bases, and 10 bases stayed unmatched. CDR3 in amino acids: CASSHGGQGKTTYEQYF. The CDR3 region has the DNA TGCGCCAGCAGTCATGGGGGACAGGGGAAAACTACCTACGAGCAGTACTTC.

The CDR3: CASSRVERYNEQFF. In DNA form, the CDR3 reads TGTGCCAGTAGTAGGGTGGAACGCTACAATGAGCAGTTCTTC. The chain combines TRBV19 with TRBJ2-1; D not resolved. Per germline, CDR1 LNHDA and CDR2 SQIVND (reference sequence). This CDR3 is built from 14 residues. V gave up 4 bases and J gave up 3 bases, with 10 bases separating them.

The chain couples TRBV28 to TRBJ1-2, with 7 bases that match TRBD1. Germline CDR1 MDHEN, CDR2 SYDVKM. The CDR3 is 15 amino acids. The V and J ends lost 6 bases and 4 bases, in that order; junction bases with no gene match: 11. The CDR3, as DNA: TGTGCCAGCAGCTGGGGTGGACAGGCCCTCTATGGCTACACCTTC. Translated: CASSWGGQALYGYTF.

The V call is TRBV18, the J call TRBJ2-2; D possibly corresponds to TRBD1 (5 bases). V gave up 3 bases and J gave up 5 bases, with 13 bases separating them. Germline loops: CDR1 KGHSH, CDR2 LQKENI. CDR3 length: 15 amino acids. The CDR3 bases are TGTGCCAGCTCACCGGAACAGGACCCGACCGGGGAGCTGTTTTTT. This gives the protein CASSPEQDPTGELFF.

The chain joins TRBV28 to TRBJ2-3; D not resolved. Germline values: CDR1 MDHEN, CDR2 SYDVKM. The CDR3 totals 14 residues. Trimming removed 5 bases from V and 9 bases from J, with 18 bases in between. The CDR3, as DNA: TGTGCCAGCAGTGGGCTCCGACGAGTGGGCACGCAGTATTTT. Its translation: CASSGLRRVGTQYF.

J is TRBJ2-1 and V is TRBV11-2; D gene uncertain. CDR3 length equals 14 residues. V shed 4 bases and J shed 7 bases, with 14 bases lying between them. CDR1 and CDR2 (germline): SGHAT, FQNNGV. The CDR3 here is CASSSGLLGNEQFF. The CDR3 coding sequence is TGTGCCAGCAGCTCCGGCCTCCTGGGGAATGAGCAGTTCTTC.

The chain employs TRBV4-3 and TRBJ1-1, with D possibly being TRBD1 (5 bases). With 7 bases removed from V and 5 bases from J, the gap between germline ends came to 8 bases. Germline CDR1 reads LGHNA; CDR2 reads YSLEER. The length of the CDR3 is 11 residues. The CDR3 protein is CASMGGTEAFF. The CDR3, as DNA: TGCGCCAGCATGGGGGGTACTGAAGCTTTCTTT.

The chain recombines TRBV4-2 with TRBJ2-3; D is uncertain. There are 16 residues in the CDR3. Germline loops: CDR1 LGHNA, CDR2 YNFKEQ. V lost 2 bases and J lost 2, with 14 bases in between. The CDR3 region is CASSQNFLIPTDTQYF. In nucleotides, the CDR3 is TGTGCCAGCAGCCAAAATTTCCTCATACCCACAGATACGCAGTATTTT.

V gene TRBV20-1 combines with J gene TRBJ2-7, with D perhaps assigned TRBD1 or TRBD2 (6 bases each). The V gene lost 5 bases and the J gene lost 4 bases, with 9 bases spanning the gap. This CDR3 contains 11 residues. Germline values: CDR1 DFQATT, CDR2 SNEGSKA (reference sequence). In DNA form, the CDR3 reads TGCAGTGCTGGAGGGGGATACGAGCAGTACTTC. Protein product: CSAGGGYEQYF.

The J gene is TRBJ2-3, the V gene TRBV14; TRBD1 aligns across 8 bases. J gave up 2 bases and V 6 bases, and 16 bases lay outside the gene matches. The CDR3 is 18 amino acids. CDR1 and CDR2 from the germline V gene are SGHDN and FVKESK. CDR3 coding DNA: TGTGCCAGCAGAAACGGCCAGGGGGCGGGAAGCCTCACAGATACGCAGTATTTT. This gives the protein CASRNGQGAGSLTDTQYF.

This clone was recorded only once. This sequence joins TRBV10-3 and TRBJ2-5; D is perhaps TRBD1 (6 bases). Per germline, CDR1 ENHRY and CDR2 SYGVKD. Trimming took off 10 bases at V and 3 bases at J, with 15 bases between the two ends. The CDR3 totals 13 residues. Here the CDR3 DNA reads TGTGCCACTCCCCCAGGGGCGGAAGAGACCCAGTACTTC. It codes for CATPPGAEETQYF.

The CDR3 nucleotides are TGTGCCAGCAGCTTATACGAAGGGATTGAGCAGTTCTTC. Its protein is CASSLYEGIEQFF. This chain joins TRBV7-9 and TRBJ2-1; D gene ambiguous. The V end lost 2 bases, the J end lost 9 bases, and 11 bases lay between the germline ends. The CDR3 contains 13 residues. In germline, CDR1 is SEHNR, CDR2 FQNEAQ (reference sequence).

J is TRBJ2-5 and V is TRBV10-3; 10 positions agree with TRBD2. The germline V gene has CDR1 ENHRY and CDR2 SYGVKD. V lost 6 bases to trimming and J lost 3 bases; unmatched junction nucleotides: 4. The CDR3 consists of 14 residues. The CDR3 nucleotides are TGTGCCATCAGCTCTAGCGGGAGAGAAGAGACCCAGTACTTC. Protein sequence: CAISSSGREETQYF.

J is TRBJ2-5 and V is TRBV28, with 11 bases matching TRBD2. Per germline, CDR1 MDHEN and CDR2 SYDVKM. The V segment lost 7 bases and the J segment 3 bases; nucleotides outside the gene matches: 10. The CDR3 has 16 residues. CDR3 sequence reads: CASTPLGLAGKETQYF. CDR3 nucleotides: TGTGCCAGCACCCCTCTAGGACTAGCGGGCAAAGAGACCCAGTACTTC.